The clone carrying this T cell receptor (beta chain) was observed a handful of times. A universal primer binding site was introduced by template switching. The final cDNA contained unique molecular identifiers. MiXCR was run by TCRdb on the 5' RACE reads, yielding one entry per CDR3 protein. This sample has around 250,000 distinct CDR3 sequences, with approximately 5.9% found just once. This record comes from a study of identical twins. The CDR3 totals 16 residues. Germline CDR1 and CDR2: SGDLS and YYNGEE. With 0 bases removed from V and 5 bases from J, the gap between germline ends came to 17 bases. These data were also filed under a second study, of T cells expressing NK-cell markers. As that study records: According to the study, TCR beta repertoires originated from sorted CD3+CD56+NKG2C+, CD3+CD56+NKG2C- and CD3+CD56-NKG2C+ T cells. Restricting sorting to alpha-beta TCR T cells was achieved in several experiments by an anti-gamma-delta TCR antibody. These clonotypes, the leaders elsewhere, also led the CD3+CD56-NKG2C+ fraction in four donors.

The origin of this receptor is a woman between 18 and 29 years old in good health. This chain uses TRBV9 with TRBJ2-5; perhaps TRBD2 as D (6 bases). Sequences were obtained from CD8+ T cells sorted from blood. CDR3 coding DNA: TGTGCCAGCAGCGTAGGGACTAACCTTAGGTCTGAGACCCAGTACTTC. It encodes CASSVGTNLRSETQYF.